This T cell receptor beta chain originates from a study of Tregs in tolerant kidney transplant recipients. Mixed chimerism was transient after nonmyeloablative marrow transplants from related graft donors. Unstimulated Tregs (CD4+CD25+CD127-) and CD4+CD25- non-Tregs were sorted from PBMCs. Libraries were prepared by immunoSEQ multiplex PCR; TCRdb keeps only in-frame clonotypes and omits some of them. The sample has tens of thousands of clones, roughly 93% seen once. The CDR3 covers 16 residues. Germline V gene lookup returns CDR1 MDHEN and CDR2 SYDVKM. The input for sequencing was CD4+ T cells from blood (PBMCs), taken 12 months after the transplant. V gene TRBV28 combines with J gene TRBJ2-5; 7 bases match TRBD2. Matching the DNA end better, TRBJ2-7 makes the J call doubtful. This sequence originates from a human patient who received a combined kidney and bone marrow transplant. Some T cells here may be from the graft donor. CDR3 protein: CASSFPGGGPSYEQYF. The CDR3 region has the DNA TGTGCCAGCAGTTTCCCCGGCGGGGGACCCTCCTACGAGCAGTACTTC.